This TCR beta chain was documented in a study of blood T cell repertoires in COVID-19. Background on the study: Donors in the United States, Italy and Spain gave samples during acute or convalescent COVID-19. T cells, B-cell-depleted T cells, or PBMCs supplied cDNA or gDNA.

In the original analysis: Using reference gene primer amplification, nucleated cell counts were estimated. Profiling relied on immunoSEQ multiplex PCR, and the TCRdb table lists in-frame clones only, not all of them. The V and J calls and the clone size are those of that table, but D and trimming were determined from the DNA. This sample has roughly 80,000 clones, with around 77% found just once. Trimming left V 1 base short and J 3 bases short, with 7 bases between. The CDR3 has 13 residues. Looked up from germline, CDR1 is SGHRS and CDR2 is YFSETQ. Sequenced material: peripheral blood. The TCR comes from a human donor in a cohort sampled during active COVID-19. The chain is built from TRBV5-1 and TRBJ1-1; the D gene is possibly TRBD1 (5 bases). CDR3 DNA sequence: TGCGCCAGCAGCTTGAAACAGGACACTGAAGCTTTCTTT. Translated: CASSLKQDTEAFF.